Reported below is one T cell receptor beta chain. Both about-4-week and about-12-week second-dose recipients were combined. Assay used: immunoSEQ multiplex PCR; TCRdb lists only in-frame clones, some missing. The table has more than 80,000 clones, 80% to 95% seen once. CDR3 length: 13 residues. Germline CDR1 reads MNHNY; CDR2 reads SVGAGI (reference sequence). Trimming shortened V by 7 bases and J by 3 bases, and 10 bases separated the two germline ends. The data are from a study of T cell responses to AZD1222 COVID-19 vaccine. The input for sequencing was peripheral blood, taken 28 days after the second AZD1222 dose. This TCR was recovered from an adult who received the AZD1222 COVID-19 vaccine. The chain joins TRBV6-6 to TRBJ1-5, with D tentatively TRBD1 (6 bases). The CDR3 reads CASMTGINQPQHF. CDR3 bases: TGTGCCAGCATGACAGGAATCAATCAGCCCCAGCATTTT.